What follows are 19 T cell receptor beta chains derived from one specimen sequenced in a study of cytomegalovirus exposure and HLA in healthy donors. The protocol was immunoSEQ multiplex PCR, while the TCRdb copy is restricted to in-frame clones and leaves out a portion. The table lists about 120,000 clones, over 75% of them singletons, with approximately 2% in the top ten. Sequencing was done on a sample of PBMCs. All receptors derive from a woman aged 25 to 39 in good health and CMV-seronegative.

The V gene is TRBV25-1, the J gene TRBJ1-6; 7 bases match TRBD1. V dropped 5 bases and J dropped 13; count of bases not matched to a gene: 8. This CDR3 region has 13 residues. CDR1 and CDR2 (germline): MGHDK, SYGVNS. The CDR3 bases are TGTGCCAGCAGTTCCGTGGACAGGACCCCCCTCCACTTT. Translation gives CASSSVDRTPLHF.

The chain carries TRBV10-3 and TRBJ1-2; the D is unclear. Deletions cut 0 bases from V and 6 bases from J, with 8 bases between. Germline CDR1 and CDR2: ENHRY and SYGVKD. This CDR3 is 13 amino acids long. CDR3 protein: CAISESVLDGYTF. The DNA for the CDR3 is TGTGCCATCAGTGAGTCTGTTCTTGATGGCTACACCTTC.

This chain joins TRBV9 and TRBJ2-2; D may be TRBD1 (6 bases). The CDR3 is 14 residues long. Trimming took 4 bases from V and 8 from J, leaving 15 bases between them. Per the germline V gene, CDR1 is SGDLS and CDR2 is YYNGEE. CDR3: CASSPDRAPGELFF. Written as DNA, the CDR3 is TGTGCCAGCAGCCCGGACAGAGCACCAGGGGAGCTGTTTTTT.

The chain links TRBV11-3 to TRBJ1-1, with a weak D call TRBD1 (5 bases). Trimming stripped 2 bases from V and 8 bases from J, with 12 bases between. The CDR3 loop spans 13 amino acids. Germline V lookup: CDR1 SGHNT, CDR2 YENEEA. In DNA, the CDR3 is TGTGCCAGCAGCTTAAAAGGGGTCCCAGAAGCTTTCTTT. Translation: CASSLKGVPEAFF.

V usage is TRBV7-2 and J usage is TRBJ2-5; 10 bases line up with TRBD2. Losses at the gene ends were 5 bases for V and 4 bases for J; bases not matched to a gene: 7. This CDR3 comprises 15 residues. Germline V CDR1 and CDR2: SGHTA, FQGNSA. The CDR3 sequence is CASSLSGGAGETQYF. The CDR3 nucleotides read TGTGCCAGCAGCCTAAGCGGGGGGGCGGGAGAGACCCAGTACTTC.

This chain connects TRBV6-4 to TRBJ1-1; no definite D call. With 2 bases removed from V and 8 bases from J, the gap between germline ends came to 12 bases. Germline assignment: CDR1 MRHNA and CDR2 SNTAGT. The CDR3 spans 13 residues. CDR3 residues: CASSDQPGMEAFF. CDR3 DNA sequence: TGTGCCAGCAGTGACCAACCGGGAATGGAAGCTTTCTTT.

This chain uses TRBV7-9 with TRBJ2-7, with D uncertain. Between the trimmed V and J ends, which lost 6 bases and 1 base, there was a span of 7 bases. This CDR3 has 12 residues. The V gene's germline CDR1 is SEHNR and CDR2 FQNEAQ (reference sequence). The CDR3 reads CASSPGSYEQYF. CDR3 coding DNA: TGTGCCAGCAGTCCCGGGTCCTACGAGCAGTACTTC.

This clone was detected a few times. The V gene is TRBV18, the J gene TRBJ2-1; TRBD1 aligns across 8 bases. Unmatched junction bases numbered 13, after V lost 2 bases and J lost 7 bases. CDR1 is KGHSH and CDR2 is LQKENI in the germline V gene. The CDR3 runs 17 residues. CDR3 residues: CASSPDLRQGKGNEQFF. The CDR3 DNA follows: TGTGCCAGCTCACCAGATCTACGACAGGGGAAGGGGAATGAGCAGTTCTTC.

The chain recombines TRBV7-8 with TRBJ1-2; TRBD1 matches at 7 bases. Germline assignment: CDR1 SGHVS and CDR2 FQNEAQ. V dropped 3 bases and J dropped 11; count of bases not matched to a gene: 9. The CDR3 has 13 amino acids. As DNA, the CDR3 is TGTGCCAGCAGCTTGGTGAGACAGGGAGAATACACCTTC. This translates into CASSLVRQGEYTF.

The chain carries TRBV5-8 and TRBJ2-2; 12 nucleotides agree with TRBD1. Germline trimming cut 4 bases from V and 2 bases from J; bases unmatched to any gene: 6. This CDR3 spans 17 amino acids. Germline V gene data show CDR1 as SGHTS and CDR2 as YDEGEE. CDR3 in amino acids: CASSPGQGAHNTGELFF. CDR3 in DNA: TGTGCCAGCAGCCCGGGACAGGGGGCGCATAACACCGGGGAGCTGTTTTTT.

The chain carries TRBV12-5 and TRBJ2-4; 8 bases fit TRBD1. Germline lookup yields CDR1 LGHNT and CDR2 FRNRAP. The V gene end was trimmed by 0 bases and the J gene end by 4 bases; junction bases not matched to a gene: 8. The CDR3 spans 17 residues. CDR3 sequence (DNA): TGTGCTAGTGGTTTGGTCTTAACAGGGGGTCCGAAAAACATTCAGTACTTC. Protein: CASGLVLTGGPKNIQYF.

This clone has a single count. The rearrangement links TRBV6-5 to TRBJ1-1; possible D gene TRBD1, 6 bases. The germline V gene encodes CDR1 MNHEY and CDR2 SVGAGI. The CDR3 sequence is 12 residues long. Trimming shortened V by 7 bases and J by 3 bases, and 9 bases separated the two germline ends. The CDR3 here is CASTDRHTEAFF. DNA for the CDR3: TGTGCCAGCACAGACAGGCACACTGAAGCTTTCTTT.

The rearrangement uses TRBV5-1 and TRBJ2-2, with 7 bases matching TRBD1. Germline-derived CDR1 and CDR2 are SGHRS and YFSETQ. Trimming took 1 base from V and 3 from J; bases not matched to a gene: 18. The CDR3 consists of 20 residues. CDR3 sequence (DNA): TGCGCCAGCAGCTTGAGGGGGCTTGAGGGGCGCACTAAGTACACCGGGGAGCTGTTTTTT. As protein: CASSLRGLEGRTKYTGELFF.

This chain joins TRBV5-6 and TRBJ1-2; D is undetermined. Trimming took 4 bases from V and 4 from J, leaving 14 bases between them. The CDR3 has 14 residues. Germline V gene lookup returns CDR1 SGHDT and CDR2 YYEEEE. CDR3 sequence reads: CASSRSGIRYGYTF. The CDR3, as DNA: TGTGCCAGCAGCCGCTCGGGGATTCGCTATGGCTACACCTTC. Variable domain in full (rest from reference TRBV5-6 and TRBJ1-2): DAGVTQSPTHLIKTRGQQVTLRCSPKSGHDTVSWYQQALGQGPQFIFQYYEEEERQRGNFPDRFSGHQFPNYSSELNVNALLLGDSALYLCASSRSGIRYGYTFGSGTRLTVV.

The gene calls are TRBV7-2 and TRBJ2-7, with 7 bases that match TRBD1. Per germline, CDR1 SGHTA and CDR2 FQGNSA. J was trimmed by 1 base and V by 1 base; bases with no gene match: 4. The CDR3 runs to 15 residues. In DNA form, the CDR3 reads TGTGCCAGCAGCTTAGACCCGGGACAGTCCTACGAGCAGTACTTC. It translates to CASSLDPGQSYEQYF.

DNA for the CDR3: TGCGCCAGCACCCTTATGGCCGGGAGTGAAAAACTGTTTTTT. Amino acid sequence: CASTLMAGSEKLFF. The rearrangement uses TRBV4-1 and TRBJ1-4, with D uncertain. Trimming stripped 7 bases from V and 7 bases from J, with 16 bases between. CDR3 length equals 14 residues. Germline V gene data show CDR1 as MGHRA and CDR2 as YSYEKL.

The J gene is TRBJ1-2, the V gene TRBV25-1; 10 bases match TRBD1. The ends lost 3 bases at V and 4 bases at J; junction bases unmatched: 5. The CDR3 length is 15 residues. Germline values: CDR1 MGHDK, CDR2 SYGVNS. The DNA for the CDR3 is TGTGCCAGCAGTGACCCGACAGGGGGCACCTATGGCTACACCTTC. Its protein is CASSDPTGGTYGYTF.

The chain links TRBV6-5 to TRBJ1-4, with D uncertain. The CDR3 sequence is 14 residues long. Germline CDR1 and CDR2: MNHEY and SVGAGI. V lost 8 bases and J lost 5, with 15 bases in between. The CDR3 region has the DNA TGTGCCAGCCGCCCGCCTAGTGGCAATGAAAAACTGTTTTTT. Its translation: CASRPPSGNEKLFF.

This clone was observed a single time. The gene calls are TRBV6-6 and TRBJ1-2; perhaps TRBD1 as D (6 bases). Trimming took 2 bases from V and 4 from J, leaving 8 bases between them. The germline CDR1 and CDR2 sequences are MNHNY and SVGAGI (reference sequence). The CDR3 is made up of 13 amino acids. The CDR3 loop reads CASSYVGGYGYTF. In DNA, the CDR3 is TGTGCCAGCAGTTACGTAGGGGGCTATGGCTACACCTTC.